The next 27 T cell receptor beta chains were all read from a single sample in a study of control samples from healthy donors and cancer patients. Profiled with immunoSEQ multiplex PCR; TCRdb holds only in-frame clones, not every one. Of about 180,000 clones listed, around nine tenths are singletons. The source material was blood. These receptors all come from a young man in good health.

This chain joins TRBV6-1 and TRBJ1-4; D remains unclear. The length of the CDR3 is 12 residues. Germline V gene lookup returns CDR1 MNHNS and CDR2 SASEGT. With 3 bases removed from V and 3 bases from J, the gap between germline ends came to 2 bases. The CDR3 here is CASSDPNEKLFF. The CDR3 coding sequence is TGTGCCAGCAGTGATCCTAATGAAAAACTGTTTTTT.

The genes are TRBV2 and TRBJ2-3; D is unresolved. Trimming removed 7 bases from V and 3 bases from J, with 8 bases in between. The CDR3 covers 12 residues. CDR1 is SNHLY, CDR2 FYNNEI, per germline. CDR3 coding DNA: TGTGCCAGCACCCAGATTACAGATACGCAGTATTTT. It encodes CASTQITDTQYF.

The chain couples TRBV6-5 to TRBJ1-5; 9 bases are shared with TRBD1. V dropped 6 bases and J dropped 0; count of bases not matched to a gene: 3. The germline gives CDR1 MNHEY, CDR2 SVGAGI. This CDR3 is 15 amino acids long. The CDR3, as DNA: TGTGCCAGCAGACAGGGGGCTTATAGCAATCAGCCCCAGCATTTT. This gives the protein CASRQGAYSNQPQHF.

The chain joins TRBV27 to TRBJ1-1; TRBD1 aligns across 11 bases. The germline CDR1 and CDR2 sequences are MNHEY and SMNVEV (reference sequence). J lost 5 bases, V lost 4 bases, and 6 bases had no gene match. The CDR3 has 15 residues. In DNA, the CDR3 is TGTGCCAGCAGTTCATGGGACAGGGGGTCTACTGAAGCTTTCTTT. Its translation is CASSSWDRGSTEAFF.

The chain has TRBV12-5 and TRBJ1-5; unclear D gene. The CDR3 totals 11 residues. Germline values: CDR1 LGHNT, CDR2 FRNRAP. V was clipped by 3 bases and J by 3 bases, with 0 bases between them. CDR3 coding DNA: TGTGCTAGTGGTTTCAATCAGCCCCAGCATTTT. Its translation is CASGFNQPQHF.

The gene calls are TRBV7-9 and TRBJ1-2, with TRBD1 as a possible D gene (6 bases). The V gene's germline CDR1 is SEHNR and CDR2 FQNEAQ (reference sequence). CDR3 length equals 15 residues. Trimming removed 3 bases at V and 0 bases at J, with 11 bases between. The CDR3 DNA sequence: TGTGCCAGCAGCTTGGAACAGGGAACTAACTATGGCTACACCTTC. This gives the protein CASSLEQGTNYGYTF.

The chain carries TRBV6-2 or TRBV6-3 and TRBJ1-3; a weak D match, TRBD1 (6 bases). The germline V gene encodes CDR1 MNHEY and CDR2 SVGEGT. The V end lost 2 bases, the J end lost 8 bases, and 13 bases lay between the germline ends. The CDR3 has 14 amino acids. CDR3 nucleotide sequence: TGTGCCAGCAGTTACGGACAGCTCTGGGACACCATATATTTT. Protein sequence: CASSYGQLWDTIYF.

The chain's CDR3 is CASSPTRGGTDTQYF. The CDR3 DNA sequence: TGTGCCAGCAGCCCTACAAGGGGAGGCACAGATACGCAGTATTTT. The J gene is TRBJ2-3, the V gene TRBV13; either TRBD1 or TRBD2 may supply D (5 bases each). V was pared by 5 bases and J by 1 base, with 13 bases between. The germline V gene has CDR1 PRHDT and CDR2 FYEKMQ (reference sequence). The CDR3 extends over 15 amino acids.

The rearrangement uses TRBV27 and TRBJ1-5, with D unresolved. This CDR3 region has 18 residues. The V and J ends lost 3 bases and 4 bases respectively, with 22 bases between them. Looked up from germline, CDR1 is MNHEY and CDR2 is SMNVEV (reference sequence). CDR3 loop: CASSFRVPGRSGNQPQHF. In nucleotides, the CDR3 is TGTGCCAGCAGTTTCCGAGTCCCGGGCCGGAGTGGTAATCAGCCCCAGCATTTT.

This clone was detected once. This chain connects TRBV15 to TRBJ2-7; 9 bases are a match to TRBD1. The CDR3 spans 16 residues. J was trimmed by 1 base and V by 2 bases; bases with no gene match: 6. Germline CDR1 LNHNV, CDR2 YYDKDF (reference sequence). The CDR3 here is CATSRPTQGASYEQYF. The CDR3 coding sequence is TGTGCCACCAGCAGACCCACACAGGGGGCGTCCTACGAGCAGTACTTC. Based on the CDR3 plus reference TRBV15 and TRBJ2-7, the full variable domain is DAMVIQNPRYQVTQFGKPVTLSCSQTLNHNVMYWYQQKSSQAPKLLFHYYDKDFNNEADTPDNFQSRRPNTSFCFLDIRSPGLGDTAMYLCATSRPTQGASYEQYFGPGTRLTVT.

The chain links TRBV27 to TRBJ1-1; TRBD1 aligns across 8 bases. This CDR3 contains 14 residues. Germline V gene lookup returns CDR1 MNHEY and CDR2 SMNVEV (reference sequence). The junction had 7 bases not matched to a gene; V was cut back by 6 bases and J by 4 bases. CDR3 DNA sequence: TGTGCCAGCAGCACCCGGGACAGGACCACTGAAGCTTTCTTT. Protein: CASSTRDRTTEAFF.

The genes are TRBV19 and TRBJ1-2, with D possibly TRBD1 on 5 matching bases. CDR1 and CDR2 from the germline V gene are LNHDA and SQIVND (reference sequence). Trimming removed 8 bases from V and 4 bases from J, with 17 bases in between. The CDR3 consists of 14 residues. The DNA of the CDR3 is TGTGCCAGTCTCTCCGGAGGGGTGGGCTATGGCTACACCTTC. It is translated as CASLSGGVGYGYTF.

CDR3 region: CASSRDEQETQYF. In DNA form, the CDR3 reads TGTGCCAGCAGTCGGGACGAACAAGAGACCCAGTACTTC. The chain carries TRBV5-8 and TRBJ2-5, with D perhaps matching TRBD1 or TRBD2 (5 bases each). The CDR3 is made up of 13 amino acids. From germline, CDR1 is SGHTS and CDR2 YDEGEE. Trimming left V 5 bases short and J 2 bases short, with 10 bases between.

The rearrangement links TRBV24-1 to TRBJ1-2; weak D call: TRBD1 (5 bases). CDR3 length equals 14 residues. Germline values: CDR1 KGHDR, CDR2 SFDVKD. V lost 3 bases and J lost 3, with 10 bases in between. The CDR3 coding sequence is TGTGCCACCAGTGATCAGGGCTACTACTATGGCTACACCTTC. It codes for CATSDQGYYYGYTF.

The rearrangement uses TRBV19 and TRBJ2-1; no definite D call. Trimming removed 7 bases at V and 8 bases at J, with 9 bases between. This CDR3 has 11 amino acids. Germline V gene data show CDR1 as LNHDA and CDR2 as SQIVND (reference sequence). CDR3 region: CASKGSDEQFF. CDR3 in DNA: TGTGCCAGTAAGGGAAGCGATGAGCAGTTCTTC.

The rearrangement uses TRBV29-1 and TRBJ2-3; D unclear. There are 16 residues in the CDR3. Germline CDR1 and CDR2: SQVTM and ANQGSEA. The V gene lost 7 bases and the J gene lost 2 bases, with 22 bases spanning the gap. DNA for the CDR3: TGCAGCGCCGCGAGAGCCTCATCCGTCCCCACAGATACGCAGTATTTT. It encodes CSAARASSVPTDTQYF.

The rearrangement links TRBV6-5 to TRBJ1-2; TRBD1 matches 11 bases. CDR1 is MNHEY and CDR2 is SVGAGI in the germline V gene. The CDR3 contains 14 residues. The V gene end was trimmed by 6 bases and the J gene end by 3 bases; junction bases not matched to a gene: 3. CDR3 loop: CASRRDRGDYGYTF. CDR3 in DNA: TGTGCCAGCAGGCGGGACAGGGGGGACTATGGCTACACCTTC.

The J gene is TRBJ2-1, the V gene TRBV4-2, with D possibly TRBD2 on 6 matching bases. Germline CDR1 reads LGHNA; CDR2 reads YNFKEQ. V was shortened by 0 bases and J by 7 bases, with 13 bases between the two germline ends. This CDR3 has 15 residues. The CDR3 DNA follows: TGTGCCAGCAGCCAAGAGGTGGTTAGCGGTAATGAGCAGTTCTTC. Its protein product is CASSQEVVSGNEQFF.

The rearrangement uses TRBV18 and TRBJ1-2, with TRBD1 identical over 7 bases. This CDR3 contains 15 residues. The V and J ends lost 3 bases and 2 bases, in that order; junction bases with no gene match: 6. Germline CDR1 is KGHSH and CDR2 is LQKENI. This CDR3 is CASSPSQTGNYGYTF. The DNA of the CDR3 is TGTGCCAGCTCACCTTCCCAGACAGGGAACTATGGCTACACCTTC. The full variable domain, its missing parts supplied by reference TRBV18 and TRBJ1-2, is NAGVMQNPRHLVRRRGQEARLRCSPMKGHSHVYWYRQLPEEGLKFMVYLQKENIIDESGMPKERFSAEFPKEGPSILRIQQVVRGDSAAYFCASSPSQTGNYGYTFGSGTRLTVV.

This chain joins TRBV19 and TRBJ2-6, with D tentatively TRBD2 (5 bases). Germline V CDR1 and CDR2: LNHDA, SQIVND (reference sequence). This CDR3 has 18 residues. Trimming cost V 5 bases and J 0 bases, with 17 bases left between them. The CDR3 sequence: CASSSGLGGGSGANVLTF. Here the CDR3 DNA reads TGTGCCAGTAGTTCCGGACTGGGCGGTGGCTCTGGGGCCAACGTCCTGACTTTC.

This CDR3 reads CASSFAGDTGLNTEAFF. The CDR3 DNA reads TGCGCCAGCAGCTTCGCAGGTGATACCGGGCTCAACACTGAAGCTTTCTTT. V and J are TRBV5-1 and TRBJ1-1; D is unresolved. This CDR3 is 17 amino acids long. V was pared by 2 bases and J by 2 bases, with 19 bases between. Germline V gives CDR1 SGHRS, CDR2 YFSETQ.

This clone was observed a single time. The chain combines TRBV5-8 with TRBJ2-7; D may match TRBD1 or TRBD2 (5 bases each). This CDR3 is 18 amino acids long. Trimming pared 1 base from V and 4 bases from J, leaving 24 bases between. CDR1 is SGHTS, CDR2 YDEGEE, per germline. CDR3 loop: CASSLYVLEGLKAYEQYF. CDR3 nucleotides: TGTGCCAGCAGCTTGTACGTTCTCGAGGGGTTAAAGGCGTACGAGCAGTACTTC.

This clone was detected once. The rearrangement links TRBV9 to TRBJ2-1; TRBD2 agrees at 8 bases. The CDR3 consists of 16 residues. The germline CDR1 and CDR2 sequences are SGDLS and YYNGEE. V lost 0 bases, J lost 6 bases, and 8 bases stayed unmatched. The DNA for the CDR3 is TGTGCCAGCAGCGTAGAACCTAGCGGGTCCGCCAATGAGCAGTTCTTC. Protein sequence: CASSVEPSGSANEQFF.

The rearrangement links TRBV2 to TRBJ2-3; 11 nucleotides agree with TRBD1. Germline lookup yields CDR1 SNHLY and CDR2 FYNNEI. The J segment lost 6 bases and the V segment lost 7 bases, leaving 9 bases of the junction unmatched. The CDR3 sequence is 15 residues long. The CDR3 nucleotides are TGTGCCAGCAACACGGACAGGGGGCAGGCGGATACGCAGTATTTT. As protein: CASNTDRGQADTQYF.

The rearrangement uses TRBV5-6 and TRBJ1-2; D is unresolved. V was cut by 2 bases and J by 8 bases, with 13 bases left in between. Per germline, CDR1 SGHDT and CDR2 YYEEEE. This CDR3 region has 13 residues. The chain's CDR3 is CASSLGLLYGYTF. In DNA, the CDR3 is TGTGCCAGCAGCTTAGGACTGCTCTACGGCTACACCTTC.

This chain connects TRBV10-1 to TRBJ2-1; 8 bases line up with TRBD2. The CDR3 is 14 amino acids. Trimming cost V 5 bases and J 1 base; bases outside gene matches: 1. From germline, CDR1 is WNHNN and CDR2 SYGVQD (reference sequence). The CDR3 here is CASSSGGSYNEQFF. CDR3 in DNA: TGCGCCAGCAGTTCGGGGGGGTCCTACAATGAGCAGTTCTTC.

V usage is TRBV11-2 and J usage is TRBJ2-1, with 9 nucleotides matching TRBD2. Germline lookup yields CDR1 SGHAT and CDR2 FQNNGV. With V trimmed by 2 bases and J by 3 bases, 8 bases remained unmatched. The CDR3 covers 17 residues. Here the CDR3 reads CASSLSAGGTDYNEQFF. As DNA, the CDR3 is TGTGCCAGCAGCTTAAGTGCGGGAGGGACTGACTACAATGAGCAGTTCTTC.